This T cell receptor beta chain was recovered during a study of shared clonotypes between healthy human individuals (dated by TCRdb to about 2020). At the level of the whole study: The cohort comprised a couple of women and a few men aged 18 to 49 years. For each donor, CD4 naive and CD4 memory were each given three plates, CD8 naive was given two plates, and CD8 memory was given one plate. To estimate repertoire size and how much clonotype sharing occurs between individuals, the study deeply sequenced the blood TCR repertoires of several healthy adults. Different laboratories and diverse techniques were used to prepare libraries and sequence TCR repertoires, to increase sequencing depth and limit assay-specific biases. Per donor, leukapheresis produced somewhere between about 0.94 and 8.9 billion PBMCs.

V is cut by 4 bases and J by 3 bases, and the space between the germline ends is 9 bases. The CDR3 starts with the cysteine, ends with the phenylalanine, and has 13 residues. Only CDR3 DNA is held: 39 bases, read in frame from base 1. The germline V gene (reference sequence) provides CDR1 MNHEY and CDR2 SMNVEV. The donors were healthy, HIV-negative adults who had no recently reported acute infections or vaccinations. All donors were Caucasian adults living in Nashville, Tennessee, USA. The CD8 memory samples were a combination of magnetically selected CD45RO+ cells and CCR7-negative CD45RA+ effector memory (TemRA) cells. Blood was obtained by leukapheresis, after which PBMCs were separated by Ficoll-Histopaque density gradient centrifugation and cryopreserved in liquid nitrogen vapor phase. Purity and quantity of every magnetically sorted T cell population were checked by analytical flow cytometry. Each sorted fraction had its genomic DNA isolated and then quantified by UV absorbance on a Nanodrop 2000c.

A note on this clone: Its antigen is not yet known. One base away there is no much larger clone; base qualities are not given.

The research as a whole found: Sampling was restricted to blood, and TCR repertoires in tissue are likely to differ from TCR repertoires in blood. Pairwise subsampling indicated that sequencing depth was expected to affect the degree of clonotype sharing among donors. Naive subsets generally had larger estimated clonotype richness than memory subsets did. Clonotypes shared by all four sorted-subset donors showed higher generation probabilities than non-shared clonotypes. The genetic and exposure-history diversity represented was limited by the small number of donors. Even with the large sequencing depth, rarefaction of the sorted-subset datasets indicated that sequencing was incomplete. When four donors were compared, the shared fraction of clonotypes was roughly 5% for naive CD4, approximately 3.5% for naive CD8, 2.3% for memory CD4, and 0.4% for memory CD8.

Using the deep immunoSEQ assay, multiplex PCR amplified TCR CDR3 regions from genomic DNA. Extracted genomic DNA from each cell subset was distributed evenly across all wells of several immunoSEQ 96-well plates, and each plate was treated as a replicate. For sorted subsets, about 0.2 ug genomic DNA, equal to 25,000 to 35,000 T cell genomes, was loaded into each replicate PCR. Purified libraries were measured with a Qubit 3.0 fluorometer, size-checked on a Bioanalyzer 2100, and measured again with the KAPA Library Quantification kit. Each immunoSEQ 96-well plate was sequenced on its own single-read 150-cycle Illumina NextSeq 550 flow cell. The study's own analysis went as follows. Because the immunoSEQ output held only junctional sequences and lacked quality scores, the filtering could not match the filtering applied to full-length reads. To assign V/J genes and CDR3, sequences were annotated against IMGT germline references using PyIR, a Python wrapper for IgBLAST v1.9. Reads were filtered out if the reads had weak V/J assignments (E-value above 1e-6), no CDR3, stop codons, out-of-frame junctions, or ambiguous translated residues. V3J clonotypes were defined by identical inferred V gene, J gene, and CDR3 amino acid sequence. Percentage overlap between repertoires was calculated by dividing the number of shared unique clonotypes by the size of the smaller repertoire. Three approaches were used to assess repertoire richness: RTK rarefaction, the Chao1 estimator, and Recon v2.1 estimates of unobserved clonotypes. OLGA was used to compute generation probabilities for all TCRbeta clonotypes that the gDNA method yielded from a handful of donors. TCRdb limited this immuneACCESS table to in-frame rearrangements with V and J called. A share of clones is missing; checked studies link under half to unresolved V genes, and the rest is unexplained. D and trimming were read from the DNA, whereas the V and J calls and clone size are those reported in that table. Counted in this sample were a few hundred thousand clones; about nine tenths of them appeared once. The ten most abundant clones make up about 17% of the sample.

This sequence originates from a man aged 18 to 30 in good health. In this chain, TRBV27 is recombined with TRBJ1-2; TRBD1 is possibly the D segment (6 matching bases). The sequenced material came from memory CD8+ T cells sorted from blood. The cell subset or site tag for this specimen amounts to: CD45RO+ cells pooled with CCR7-negative TemRA cells. The DNA reads as follows: TGTGCCAGCAGTTATGGGGGCGACTATGGCTACACCTTC. This codes for CASSYGGDYGYTF.